A selection of T cell receptor beta chains follows, all from one sample in a study of human T cells and chemical hapten exposure. TCRdb ran MiXCR on the RACE reads and lists one entry per CDR3 protein. The profile covers some 70,000 distinct CDR3 sequences, with 9.5% to 12% appearing a single time and around 4.8% taken by the ten largest. The sample in question was whole blood, obtained in connection with sensitization to the hapten diphenylcyclopropenone (DPC). Receptors were obtained from a woman in her forties or fifties with alopecia areata. Some clones in this sample may be carry-over from other donors' samples. CDR3s include the opening cysteine and the closing phenylalanine or tryptophan. Fields, in order: V gene, J gene, clone size, D gene, CDR3 protein, CDR3 DNA. The D gene is left open where the match is weak. A clone size is listed for some rows: how often the clone was seen (once, few, many), or a class if it is expanded.

TRBV6-1,TRBJ2-7,few,NA,CASSIGLGPVSSYEQYF,TGTGCCAGCAGTATAGGTCTTGGGCCAGTTAGCTCCTACGAGCAGTACTTC
TRBV7-9,TRBJ2-5,many,NA,CASRGLQETQYF,TGTGCCAGCAGGGGGTTACAAGAGACCCAGTACTTC
TRBV5-1,TRBJ2-1,many,NA,CASSSGSYNEQFF,TGCGCCAGCAGTTCGGGGTCCTACAATGAGCAGTTCTTC
TRBV28,TRBJ1-1,many,NA,CASSSGSAGRTEAFF,TGTGCCAGCAGTTCGGGGTCCGCCGGGAGGACTGAAGCTTTCTTT
TRBV9,TRBJ2-3,NA,TRBD1,CASSVDRGLDTQYF,TGTGCCAGCAGCGTAGACAGGGGGCTAGATACGCAGTATTTT
TRBV5-5,TRBJ1-5,many,NA,CASSLAARGEGQPQHF,TGTGCCAGCAGCTTGGCCGCCAGGGGTGAGGGTCAGCCCCAGCATTTT
TRBV9,TRBJ2-1,few,TRBD2,CASSASGAGASYNEQFF,TGTGCCAGCAGCGCGAGCGGGGCTGGGGCCTCCTACAATGAGCAGTTCTTC
TRBV12-3/TRBV12-4,TRBJ1-2,few,TRBD1,CASSSSGQGAGGYTF,TGTGCCAGCAGTTCCTCGGGACAGGGGGCGGGTGGCTACACCTTC
TRBV7-9,TRBJ2-7,NA,NA,CASIVVRAGSFYEQYF,TGTGCCAGCATCGTTGTCAGGGCAGGGTCATTCTACGAGCAGTACTTC
TRBV7-2,TRBJ2-1,NA,NA,CASNLGPLGYNEQFF,TGTGCCAGCAACCTGGGACCCTTAGGCTACAATGAGCAGTTCTTC
TRBV28,TRBJ2-1,many,TRBD2,CASTSGTYNEQFF,TGTGCCAGCACTAGCGGGACATACAATGAGCAGTTCTTC
TRBV20-1,TRBJ2-1,few,NA,CSARGDEQFF,TGCAGTGCTAGGGGAGATGAGCAGTTCTTC
TRBV27,TRBJ2-3,few,NA,CASSFRGPHYTDTQYF,TGTGCCAGCAGTTTTCGGGGGCCACACTACACAGATACGCAGTATTTT
TRBV6-2/TRBV6-3,TRBJ1-1,NA,NA,CASSTSGAGHTFF,TGTGCCAGCAGTACGAGCGGGGCAGGGCATACTTTCTTT
TRBV3-1,TRBJ2-3,NA,TRBD1,CASSQQGEGTDTQYF,TGTGCCAGCAGCCAGCAGGGGGAAGGCACAGATACGCAGTATTTT
TRBV11-3,TRBJ2-1,many,NA,CASSFAGKRGDEQFF,TGTGCCAGCAGCTTCGCAGGGAAGAGAGGCGATGAGCAGTTCTTC
TRBV6-2/TRBV6-3,TRBJ2-7,many,TRBD2,CASSYSGSGLYEQYF,TGTGCCAGCAGTTACTCGGGTAGCGGGCTTTACGAGCAGTACTTC
TRBV11-2,TRBJ1-4,many,NA,CASSPIFQGGGKLFF,TGTGCCAGCAGCCCTATCTTCCAGGGTGGGGGAAAACTGTTTTTT
TRBV5-4,TRBJ2-7,many,TRBD1,CASSKGTGTAPYEQYF,TGTGCCAGCAGCAAAGGAACCGGGACAGCGCCGTACGAGCAGTACTTC
TRBV5-1,TRBJ2-7,many,NA,CASSSQGSYEQYF,TGCGCCAGCAGCTCACAGGGCTCCTACGAGCAGTACTTC
TRBV28,TRBJ1-2,few,TRBD1,CASIGGPGQDFNYGYTF,TGTGCCAGCATCGGGGGACCCGGACAGGATTTTAACTATGGCTACACCTTC
TRBV19,TRBJ2-7,many,NA,CASSMGRDNVLEQYF,TGTGCCAGTAGTATGGGCAGAGATAATGTACTGGAGCAGTACTTC
TRBV6-1,TRBJ2-5,many,NA,CASSEGVPRATQYF,TGTGCCAGCAGTGAAGGAGTCCCTCGGGCGACCCAGTACTTC
TRBV7-3,TRBJ2-5,few,NA,CASSLGTGSQETQYF,TGTGCCAGCAGCTTAGGTACGGGATCGCAAGAGACCCAGTACTTC
TRBV11-1,TRBJ2-1,once,NA,CASSLEIRDRVKF,TGTGCCAGCAGCTTAGAGATTAGGGACCGAGTAAAATTC
TRBV6-2/TRBV6-3,TRBJ2-2,NA,NA,CASSYSGGPTGELFF,TGTGCCAGCAGTTACTCAGGGGGGCCCACCGGGGAGCTGTTTTTT
TRBV11-3,TRBJ2-1,few,NA,CASSLSGSYNEQFF,TGTGCCAGCAGCCTCAGCGGGTCCTACAATGAGCAGTTCTTC
TRBV10-3,TRBJ1-1,many,NA,CAISESGNTEAFF,TGTGCCATCAGTGAGTCAGGGAACACTGAAGCTTTCTTT
TRBV4-2,TRBJ1-3,many,NA,CASSQDRQTSGNTIYF,TGTGCCAGCAGCCAAGACCGTCAAACCTCTGGAAACACCATATATTTT
TRBV20-1,TRBJ2-3,many,NA,CSARVWGVGKGRTDTQYF,TGCAGTGCTAGAGTCTGGGGGGTCGGGAAGGGGCGCACAGATACGCAGTATTTT
TRBV6-2/TRBV6-3,TRBJ1-2,few,TRBD1,CASSSGGRPGYGYTF,TGTGCCAGCAGTTCAGGGGGGCGCCCTGGCTATGGCTACACCTTC
TRBV2,TRBJ1-1,NA,NA,CASSDDRWREAFF,TGTGCCAGCAGTGACGACAGGTGGCGAGAAGCTTTCTTT
TRBV29-1,TRBJ2-7,many,NA,CSVGVTLGVTRLNIYEQYF,TGCAGCGTTGGGGTAACACTTGGGGTGACTAGACTGAATATCTACGAGCAGTACTTC
TRBV6-5,TRBJ2-2,few,NA,CASSYSKRSTGELFF,TGTGCCAGCAGTTACTCGAAAAGGTCGACAGGGGAGCTGTTTTTT
TRBV7-2,TRBJ2-2,many,TRBD1,CASSLGTGVGNTGELFF,TGTGCCAGCAGCCTGGGGACAGGGGTAGGAAACACCGGGGAGCTGTTTTTT
TRBV20-1,TRBJ1-2,many,TRBD1,CSALSGGADYGYTF,TGCAGTGCTCTTTCAGGGGGCGCCGACTATGGCTACACCTTC
TRBV6-6,TRBJ1-1,few,NA,CASSWGGSTEAFF,TGTGCCAGCAGTTGGGGTGGGAGCACTGAAGCTTTCTTT
TRBV7-2,TRBJ2-1,many,TRBD2,CASSPRGAGGPLSDNEQFF,TGTGCCAGCAGCCCCCGAGGAGCGGGGGGGCCATTGTCGGACAATGAGCAGTTCTTC
TRBV25-1,TRBJ2-5,NA,TRBD1,CASSEGRQGQETQYF,TGTGCCAGCAGTGAGGGGAGACAGGGGCAAGAGACCCAGTACTTC
TRBV19,TRBJ2-1,few,TRBD1,CATSDRGLGNEQFF,TGTGCCACTTCCGACAGGGGGCTCGGGAATGAGCAGTTCTTC
TRBV28,TRBJ2-1,few,TRBD2,CASSNSGRNLNEQFF,TGTGCCAGCAGCAATAGCGGGAGAAATTTGAATGAGCAGTTCTTC
TRBV11-2,TRBJ1-4,many,NA,CASSLGTTTNEKLFF,TGTGCCAGCAGCTTAGGCACAACGACTAATGAAAAACTGTTTTTT
TRBV2,TRBJ2-3,many,TRBD2,CASSGEMGLAGVDTQYF,TGTGCCAGCAGCGGAGAGATGGGACTAGCGGGAGTAGATACGCAGTATTTT
TRBV28,TRBJ2-1,few,NA,CASSLLEGGGYNEQFF,TGTGCCAGCAGTTTATTAGAAGGGGGAGGATACAATGAGCAGTTCTTC
TRBV7-6,TRBJ2-1,NA,NA,CASRNGREQFF,TGTGCCAGCAGGAACGGGCGGGAGCAGTTCTTC
TRBV29-1,TRBJ2-2,many,NA,CSASWTGNTGELFF,TGCAGCGCTTCCTGGACCGGGAACACCGGGGAGCTGTTTTTT
TRBV20-1,TRBJ1-1,few,NA,CSARSGGRGTEAFF,TGCAGTGCTAGGTCGGGGGGCCGAGGCACTGAAGCTTTCTTT
TRBV7-9,TRBJ1-1,few,NA,CASSLGPLLREGAFF,TGTGCCAGCAGCTTAGGTCCCCTGCTGCGGGAGGGAGCTTTCTTT
TRBV18,TRBJ1-2,NA,NA,CASSPAGNYGYTF,TGTGCCAGCTCACCGGCGGGAAACTATGGCTACACCTTC
TRBV10-1,TRBJ1-1,NA,NA,CASSDPGAPNTEAFF,TGCGCCAGCAGTGACCCCGGGGCGCCGAACACTGAAGCTTTCTTT
TRBV3-1,TRBJ2-5,many,TRBD2,CASSLRTSGRETQYF,TGTGCCAGCAGCCTCCGGACTAGCGGGAGAGAGACCCAGTACTTC
TRBV6-6,TRBJ1-5,few,NA,CASTRTVGGIDSNQPQHF,TGTGCCAGCACCCGAACCGTCGGGGGGATAGATAGCAATCAGCCCCAGCATTTT
TRBV12-3/TRBV12-4,TRBJ1-2,few,TRBD1,CASGRQGAYGYTF,TGTGCCAGCGGGAGACAGGGGGCCTATGGCTACACCTTC
TRBV19,TRBJ2-3,NA,NA,CASRYRVVTDTQYF,TGTGCCAGTAGGTACAGGGTGGTCACAGATACGCAGTATTTT
TRBV7-2,TRBJ2-3,few,TRBD1,CASSLRDRVFSDTQYF,TGTGCCAGCAGCCTCCGGGACAGGGTTTTTTCTGATACGCAGTATTTT